This T cell receptor beta chain comes out of a study of identical twins. V lost 6 bases to trimming and J lost 4 bases, with 7 bases between them. The CDR3 runs to 11 residues. The V gene's germline CDR1 is MDHEN and CDR2 SYDVKM. This clonotype was seen more than once but under ten times. The antigen is undetermined. TCRdb used MiXCR to reprocess the 5' RACE reads, holding one entry per CDR3 protein. The sample lists about 530,000 distinct CDR3 sequences; about 16% were seen once. General study results and limits: The degree of excess twin sharing was weaker in beta out-of-frame sequences. There was an excess of low generation probability in the out-of-frame alpha sequences that twins shared. Memory repertoires lacked the insertion deficit that abundant cord blood beta clonotypes showed.

These data are also associated with another study on yellow fever vaccine responses in identical twins.

The origin of this receptor is a woman in her late teens or twenties in good health. The sample taken for sequencing was CD4+ T cells sorted from blood. The gene calls are TRBV28 and TRBJ2-7; D remains ambiguous. CDR3 residues: CASSKRYEQYF. In DNA, the CDR3 is TGTGCCAGCAGCAAAAGGTACGAGCAGTACTTC.